This T cell receptor beta chain originates from a study of blood T cell repertoires in COVID-19. About the research overall: PBMCs, B-cell-depleted T cells, or T cells were the source of the cDNA or gDNA that made up the material.

In the original analysis: It was from reference gene primer amplification that nucleated cell counts were estimated. The table came from immunoSEQ multiplex PCR; TCRdb's copy has only in-frame clones and leaves some out. V, J and clone size derive from that table, while D and trimming were established from the DNA sequence. Seen here are roughly 100,000 clones, around 92% observed once, and the top ten hold less than 4.5%. This CDR3 has 18 residues. CDR1 and CDR2 (germline): PRHDT, FYEKMQ (reference sequence). With V trimmed by 4 bases and J by 2 bases, 15 bases remained unmatched. The sequenced material came from peripheral blood. The sequence came from a man aged 18 to 30 with acute or convalescent COVID-19. The chain joins TRBV13 to TRBJ2-3; TRBD1 matches 7 bases. This CDR3 reads CASSSGTVPIRSTDTQYF. The CDR3 DNA reads as TGTGCCAGCAGCTCAGGGACAGTCCCGATCCGATCCACAGATACGCAGTATTTT.